This T cell receptor beta chain emerged from a study of blood T cell repertoires in COVID-19 (dated by TCRdb to 2020 to 2022). A note on the overall study: Samples from collaborators originated in the United States, Italy and Spain and spanned both the acute and convalescent phases of COVID-19. The material from the prospective study consisted of cDNA or gDNA derived from T cells, B-cell-depleted T cells, or PBMCs. HLA class I and class II types, where available, came from metadata supplied by the sample provider rather than from assay-based typing. Samples came from the ongoing ImmuneRACE study (first 160 participants) plus 1,254 subjects from 6 global collaborators. The sample metadata nearly always contained a de-identified subject ID, COVID-19 status, age in years and sex. A freely available public database, intended as a resource for researchers studying the immune response to SARS-CoV-2, is where the repertoires were released. The dataset comprised deeply sampled blood TCRbeta repertoires from subjects exposed to, actively infected with, or recovered from COVID-19. What the research found in general, with its limitations: Clinical and demographic metadata were provided uncurated, with the amount varying by source and participant.

TCRbeta CDR3 regions were amplified from genomic DNA by means of the immunoSEQ Assay, a bias-controlled multiplex PCR. Processing in the source paper ran as follows. The number of nucleated cells in each sample was estimated by amplification of reference gene primers within the assay. To quantify the absolute abundance of each unique TCRbeta CDR3 rearrangement, sequence reads were collapsed and filtered. For each sample, productive Simpson clonality was calculated as the square root of Simpson's diversity index over productive rearrangements. Entries here come from immuneACCESS through TCRdb and include only in-frame sequences with V and J called. Some clones fail to appear in such tables; in the studies checked, an unresolved V gene covers under half of the shortfall, and the cause of the remainder is unknown. Clonal size and the V and J genes are those of that table, whereas D and trimming came from the DNA. The sample table records 250,000 or so clones; around 83% of these occur just once. Roughly 1.4% of the sample goes to the ten largest clones.

Worth noting for this clone: The clone's antigen remains unknown. Nothing much larger sits one base from this clone, and base qualities are not available.

Another Seattle source contributed samples from volunteer blood donors who had recovered from COVID-19. Each collaborating institution followed its own protocols to collect whole blood in K2EDTA tubes. For TCRbeta analysis, collaborators shipped samples as frozen whole blood, isolated PBMCs, or DNA extracted from either of those sample types. The sequence came from a woman in her forties who had recovered from COVID-19. The sequenced sample was peripheral blood.

At the DNA level, the sequence is TGTGCCAGCAGTTACTCTGCGGGCCAAGAGACCCAGTACTTC. Its protein product is CASSYSAGQETQYF. The rearranged chain carries TRBV6-5 and TRBJ2-5; TRBD2 is a weak D gene call, 5 bases matching. The V and J ends are trimmed by 0 bases and 1 base, leaving 6 bases between them. CDR3 length: 14 amino acids, cysteine to phenylalanine. Here the CDR3 DNA is all that survives: 42 bases in frame from base 1. CDR1 and CDR2 were assigned from the germline V gene as MNHEY and SVGAGI.